The 21 T cell receptor beta chains in this list originate from one sample, sequenced in a study of T cell responses to AZD1222 COVID-19 vaccine. The protocol was immunoSEQ multiplex PCR, while the TCRdb copy is restricted to in-frame clones and leaves out a portion. The sample contains around 130,000 clones, roughly 92% of which appear only once. Material: peripheral blood, obtained on day 0 of AZD1222 vaccination. Receptors originate from an adult in good health.

This CDR3 reads CASSLRNEETQYF. CDR3 DNA: TGTGCCAGCAGTTTACGGAACGAAGAGACCCAGTACTTC. The V gene is TRBV12-3 or TRBV12-4, the J gene TRBJ2-5; D remains ambiguous. CDR3 length: 13 residues. Deletions cut 2 bases from V and 3 bases from J, with 7 bases between.

This chain connects TRBV11-2 to TRBJ2-7; the D is unclear. Germline loops: CDR1 SGHAT, CDR2 FQNNGV. The CDR3 is 14 residues long. V lost 3 bases, J lost 2 bases, and 11 bases lay in between. CDR3 in amino acids: CASSLLGITYEQYF. Written as DNA, the CDR3 is TGTGCCAGCAGCTTGCTGGGGATAACCTACGAGCAGTACTTC.

This clone was counted once. The chain has TRBV14 and TRBJ2-6, with D perhaps given as TRBD1 or TRBD2 (5 bases each). The CDR3 runs to 14 residues. From germline, CDR1 is SGHDN and CDR2 FVKESK. V lost 3 bases, J lost 2 bases, and 5 bases lay in between. CDR3 nucleotide sequence: TGTGCCAGCAGCCAGGGGGCTGGGGCCAACGTCCTGACTTTC. It specifies CASSQGAGANVLTF.

J is TRBJ1-2 and V is TRBV5-4, with 7 bases matching TRBD1. V was pared by 4 bases and J by 3 bases, with 12 bases of the junction left unmatched. Germline loops: CDR1 SGHNT, CDR2 YYREEE (reference sequence). The CDR3 runs to 16 residues. The CDR3 region is CASSPGGRGLYYGYTF. The CDR3 region has the DNA TGTGCCAGCAGCCCAGGGGGAAGGGGTTTGTACTATGGCTACACCTTC. The whole variable domain, filled in from reference TRBV5-4 and TRBJ1-2, reads ETGVTQSPTHLIKTRGQQVTLRCSSQSGHNTVSWYQQALGQGPQFIFQYYREEENGRGNFPPRFSGLQFPNYSSELNVNALELDDSALYLCASSPGGRGLYYGYTFGSGTRLTVV.

The chain couples TRBV2 to TRBJ1-4; TRBD1 matches at 8 bases. Germline-derived CDR1 and CDR2 are SNHLY and FYNNEI. This CDR3 is built from 14 residues. V lost 4 bases to trimming and J lost 8 bases; unmatched junction nucleotides: 6. Here the CDR3 reads CASSGTGLREKLFF. In DNA form, the CDR3 reads TGTGCCAGCAGTGGGACAGGGTTAAGAGAAAAACTGTTTTTT.

The V and J genes are TRBV12-3 or TRBV12-4 and TRBJ1-2, with no clear D. This CDR3 region has 13 residues. V lost 5 bases and J 8 bases, leaving 15 bases between the germline ends. This CDR3 reads CASSTAPPRGYTF. The CDR3 coding sequence is TGTGCCAGCAGTACCGCCCCCCCCAGGGGCTACACCTTC.

This chain connects TRBV11-2 to TRBJ2-7, with D perhaps TRBD1 or TRBD2 (5 bases each). The germline CDR1 and CDR2 sequences are SGHAT and FQNNGV. The CDR3 length is 13 residues. V dropped 5 bases and J dropped 4 bases, with 12 bases sitting between them. The DNA for the CDR3 is TGTGCCAGCAGCAAACGGGACGGTTACGAGCAGTACTTC. It encodes CASSKRDGYEQYF.

The rearrangement uses TRBV27 and TRBJ1-2, with a possible D match to TRBD1 (6 bases). The V and J ends lost 2 bases and 8 bases respectively, with 21 bases between them. Germline values: CDR1 MNHEY, CDR2 SMNVEV (reference sequence). This CDR3 has 16 residues. CDR3 loop: CASSLLATGGSLGYTF. CDR3 nucleotide sequence: TGTGCCAGCAGTTTACTAGCGACAGGAGGAAGCCTAGGCTACACCTTC.

The CDR3 DNA follows: TGTGCCAGCAGCGCGACAGGGTTGAACTATGGCTACACCTTC. This translates into CASSATGLNYGYTF. V and J are TRBV7-2 and TRBJ1-2; the match to TRBD1 covers 7 bases. The CDR3 has 14 residues. V gave up 5 bases and J gave up 2 bases; unmatched junction bases: 5. CDR1 is SGHTA, CDR2 FQGNSA, per germline.

Concerning this clone: Other nucleotide sequences in the sample specify the same CDR3. This chain joins TRBV19 and TRBJ1-5; 8 positions match TRBD1. CDR1 LNHDA and CDR2 SQIVND come from the germline V gene (reference sequence). The junction had 3 bases not matched to a gene; V was cut back by 3 bases and J by 2 bases. The CDR3 is 15 amino acids. CDR3 DNA sequence: TGTGCCAGTAGTATGGACAGGGAAGGCAATCAGCCCCAGCATTTT. It yields the protein CASSMDREGNQPQHF.

The chain recombines TRBV7-2 with TRBJ1-3, with 7 bases lining up with TRBD1. Trimming removed 5 bases from V and 2 bases from J; junction bases left unmatched: 3. The germline V gene encodes CDR1 SGHTA and CDR2 FQGNSA. The CDR3 consists of 14 residues. The CDR3 DNA is TGTGCCAGCAGCCCTGGGACAGCTGGAAACACCATATATTTT. Translated: CASSPGTAGNTIYF. Filled out from reference TRBV7-2 and TRBJ1-3, the complete variable domain reads GAGVSQSPSNKVTEKGKDVELRCDPISGHTALYWYRQSLGQGLEFLIYFQGNSAPDKSGLPSDRFSAERTGGSVSTLTIQRTQQEDSAVYLCASSPGTAGNTIYFGEGSWLTVV.

CDR3 nucleotides: TGTGCCAGCAGTTACGACTCTGGAAACACCATATATTTT. Translating it yields CASSYDSGNTIYF. The gene calls are TRBV6-5 and TRBJ1-3; no clear D gene. Germline CDR1 is MNHEY and CDR2 is SVGAGI. V was pared by 2 bases and J by 0 bases, with 2 bases between. The CDR3 extends over 13 amino acids.

The J gene is TRBJ1-1, the V gene TRBV13, with D perhaps matching TRBD1 (5 bases). The V end was cut by 4 bases, the J end by 4 bases, with 7 bases between. CDR1 PRHDT and CDR2 FYEKMQ come from the germline V gene (reference sequence). This CDR3 is 12 amino acids long. The CDR3 bases are TGTGCCAGCAGCTGGGGGGGCACTGAAGCTTTCTTT. Translated: CASSWGGTEAFF.

The rearrangement uses TRBV13 and TRBJ2-7, with D possibly TRBD2 on 6 matching bases. CDR1 and CDR2 from the germline V gene are PRHDT and FYEKMQ (reference sequence). Trimming cost V 0 bases and J 0 bases, with 9 bases left between them. This CDR3 is built from 15 residues. CDR3 DNA: TGTGCCAGCAGCTTAGGGGCGGGGAGCTCCTACGAGCAGTACTTC. It yields the protein CASSLGAGSSYEQYF.

This chain joins TRBV5-1 and TRBJ1-1; possible D gene TRBD1, 6 bases. V shed 3 bases and J shed 5 bases, with 17 bases lying between them. Germline assignment: CDR1 SGHRS and CDR2 YFSETQ. The CDR3 is made up of 15 amino acids. The DNA of the CDR3 is TGCGCCAGCAGCTCGTCCGGGGGCCCGGGGACTGAAGCTTTCTTT. It codes for CASSSSGGPGTEAFF.

The chain joins TRBV6-5 to TRBJ1-5; D is unresolved. Germline lookup yields CDR1 MNHEY and CDR2 SVGAGI. Deletions cut 5 bases from V and 9 bases from J, with 17 bases between. There are 14 residues in the CDR3. CDR3 sequence (DNA): TGTGCCAGCAGTCCGTCTCTGGGCGAATGGCCCCAGCATTTT. Encoded protein: CASSPSLGEWPQHF.

The chain recombines TRBV4-1 with TRBJ1-2; 9 nucleotides match TRBD1. The J segment lost 9 bases and the V segment lost 0 bases, leaving 11 bases of the junction unmatched. This CDR3 comprises 16 residues. CDR1 is MGHRA and CDR2 is YSYEKL in the germline V gene. In nucleotides, the CDR3 is TGCGCCAGCAGCCAAGATGGGGACAGGGAGTACCATAGCTACACCTTC. Encoded protein: CASSQDGDREYHSYTF.

The chain combines TRBV27 with TRBJ2-5; maybe TRBD1 (5 bases). V shed 4 bases and J shed 2 bases, with 11 bases lying between them. The CDR3 has 14 residues. Germline V CDR1 and CDR2: MNHEY, SMNVEV (reference sequence). CDR3 sequence (DNA): TGTGCCAGCAGTTCTCAGGGCCATCAAGAGACCCAGTACTTC. It specifies CASSSQGHQETQYF.

V is TRBV27 and J is TRBJ1-1, with D possibly matching TRBD1 (5 bases). The germline gives CDR1 MNHEY, CDR2 SMNVEV (reference sequence). The CDR3 totals 14 residues. Trimming pared 2 bases from V and 5 bases from J, leaving 12 bases between. CDR3 loop: CASSLIGGVTEAFF. The CDR3 bases are TGTGCCAGCAGTTTAATTGGGGGAGTGACTGAAGCTTTCTTT.

This chain uses TRBV5-1 with TRBJ1-4, with D hard to call. V lost 2 bases to trimming and J lost 4 bases, with 6 bases between them. The CDR3 is 13 amino acids. Germline V CDR1 and CDR2: SGHRS, YFSETQ. The CDR3 here is CASSFQNNEKLFF. In DNA form, the CDR3 reads TGCGCCAGCAGCTTTCAAAATAATGAAAAACTGTTTTTT.

As concerns this clone: The sample has other DNA sequences that encode this CDR3 too. This rearrangement joins TRBV12-3 or TRBV12-4 to TRBJ1-2; no firm D call. The CDR3 covers 11 residues. With 3 bases removed from V and 6 bases from J, the gap between germline ends came to 5 bases. The DNA for the CDR3 is TGTGCCAGCAGTTTGGGCCATGGCTACACCTTC. Translated, it gives CASSLGHGYTF.